The 15 T cell receptor beta chains below were found in one sample sequenced in a study of shared clonotypes between healthy human individuals. Data came from immunoSEQ multiplex PCR; TCRdb stores just in-frame clones and leaves some out. The data contain approximately 2,300,000 clones, 85% to 95% of them seen just once; the ten biggest clones take up 0.3% to 0.45%. Sequenced input: naive CD4+ T cells from PBMCs. Subset defined: CD45RA+ positively selected. The receptors originated from a man between 18 and 29 years old in good health. Some clones in this sample may be carry-over from other donors' samples.

V gene TRBV4-2 combines with J gene TRBJ2-5; 7 bases align to TRBD2. Germline V lookup: CDR1 LGHNA, CDR2 YNFKEQ. V lost 5 bases and J lost 1; bases outside the gene matches: 10. This CDR3 contains 16 residues. The CDR3 loop reads CASSSRRASGQETQYF. CDR3 DNA sequence: TGTGCCAGCAGCTCCCGAAGGGCTAGCGGCCAAGAGACCCAGTACTTC.

The V and J genes are TRBV2 and TRBJ1-2; tentatively, D is TRBD1 (5 bases). Trimming stripped 4 bases from V and 8 bases from J, with 14 bases between. The CDR3 length is 13 residues. Germline V lookup: CDR1 SNHLY, CDR2 FYNNEI. CDR3 nucleotide sequence: TGTGCCAGCAGTGGAGGGGAAGGGGTAGGCTACACCTTC. This codes for CASSGGEGVGYTF. The full variable domain, completed using reference TRBV2 and TRBJ1-2, is EPEVTQTPSHQVTQMGQEVILRCVPISNHLYFYWYRQILGQKVEFLVSFYNNEISEKSEIFDDQFSVERPDGSNFTLKIRSTKLEDSAMYFCASSGGEGVGYTFGSGTRLTVV.

V is TRBV19 and J is TRBJ2-4; TRBD2 might be the D (5 bases). This CDR3 spans 14 amino acids. Germline V CDR1 and CDR2: LNHDA, SQIVND (reference sequence). Trimming shortened V by 9 bases and J by 0 bases, and 12 bases separated the two germline ends. The CDR3 nucleotides are TGTGCCAGCCAGGAGGCGGTAGCCAAAAACATTCAGTACTTC. Amino acid sequence: CASQEAVAKNIQYF.

The rearrangement joins TRBV28 to TRBJ1-4; D is perhaps TRBD1 (5 bases). Germline CDR1 reads MDHEN; CDR2 reads SYDVKM. Trimming removed 3 bases at V and 0 bases at J, with 14 bases between. This CDR3 comprises 17 residues. This CDR3 is CASSLSFPGPTNEKLFF. The CDR3 nucleotides read TGTGCCAGCAGTTTGTCCTTCCCAGGGCCAACTAATGAAAAACTGTTTTTT.

This chain uses TRBV5-1 with TRBJ2-1; possibly TRBD1 for D (6 bases). CDR1 is SGHRS, CDR2 YFSETQ, per germline. The CDR3 loop spans 16 amino acids. Trimming removed 1 base at V and 0 bases at J, with 11 bases between. Here the CDR3 DNA reads TGCGCCAGCAGCTTGATTACAGGGACCTCCTACAATGAGCAGTTCTTC. Translation: CASSLITGTSYNEQFF.

The genes are TRBV7-9 and TRBJ1-2, with unresolved D. Between the trimmed V and J ends, which lost 2 bases and 7 bases, there was a span of 14 bases. The CDR3 has 14 amino acids. In germline, CDR1 is SEHNR, CDR2 FQNEAQ (reference sequence). The CDR3 DNA follows: TGTGCCAGCAGCTTATCGATACCCCGGCCTGGCTACACCTTC. Translated, it gives CASSLSIPRPGYTF. The full variable domain, in which reference TRBV7-9 and TRBJ1-2 provide the parts outside the CDR3, is DTGVSQNPRHKITKRGQNVTFRCDPISEHNRLYWYRQTLGQGPEFLTYFQNEAQLEKSRLLSDRFSAERPKGSFSTLEIQRTEQGDSAMYLCASSLSIPRPGYTFGSGTRLTVV.

V usage is TRBV29-1 and J usage is TRBJ1-1, with no clear D. Trimming took off 3 bases at V and 5 bases at J, with 13 bases between the two ends. Per germline, CDR1 SQVTM and CDR2 ANQGSEA. This CDR3 contains 13 residues. For the CDR3, the DNA is TGCAGCGTTGAGCCGATCCTGAGGACTGAAGCTTTCTTT. Translating gives CSVEPILRTEAFF.

The CDR3 spells CASSSPGIAGVYEQFF. For the CDR3, the DNA is TGTGCCAGCAGTTCCCCGGGTATAGCGGGAGTCTATGAGCAGTTCTTC. The chain combines TRBV6-6 with TRBJ2-1; 9 bases are a match to TRBD2. Trimming at V came to 4 bases and at J to 8 bases, leaving 12 bases not matched to a gene. Germline V gene lookup returns CDR1 MNHNY and CDR2 SVGAGI (reference sequence). This CDR3 spans 16 amino acids.

This chain joins TRBV29-1 and TRBJ2-5, with D maybe TRBD2 (7 bases). In germline, CDR1 is SQVTM, CDR2 ANQGSEA. The CDR3 is 13 residues long. Trimming removed 5 bases at V and 5 bases at J, with 15 bases between. The DNA for the CDR3 is TGCAGCGTTTATGGGGGGGCCGAGGAGACCCAGTACTTC. This sequence encodes CSVYGGAEETQYF.

V usage is TRBV11-1 and J usage is TRBJ2-3; 9 bases are a match to TRBD1. The V segment lost 5 bases and the J segment 3 bases; nucleotides outside the gene matches: 6. The CDR3 length is 15 residues. Germline V CDR1 and CDR2: SGHAT, FQDESV (reference sequence). DNA of the CDR3: TGTGCCAGCAGCCGCTGGACAGGGGAAACAGATACGCAGTATTTT. The encoded protein is CASSRWTGETDTQYF.

Concerning this clone itself: The same CDR3 arises from other DNA sequences in this sample as well. This sequence joins TRBV6-1 and TRBJ2-1; TRBD2 matches 14 bases. The CDR3 has 15 residues. The V and J ends lost 4 bases and 4 bases, in that order; junction bases with no gene match: 0. Per the germline V gene, CDR1 is MNHNS and CDR2 is SASEGT. The DNA of the CDR3 is TGTGCCAGCAGTGGACTAGCGGGAGGGTACAATGAGCAGTTCTTC. Amino acids: CASSGLAGGYNEQFF.

This clone was detected only once. This chain uses TRBV5-6 with TRBJ2-2; a possible D gene is TRBD1 (6 bases). Per the germline V gene, CDR1 is SGHDT and CDR2 is YYEEEE. Trimming pared 4 bases from V and 5 bases from J, leaving 18 bases between. CDR3 length equals 16 residues. DNA for the CDR3: TGTGCCAGCAGCCGGATGGTGAAGGGGGAGACCGGGGAGCTGTTTTTT. Its protein is CASSRMVKGETGELFF. Full variable domain (rest looked up from reference TRBV5-6 and TRBJ2-2): DAGVTQSPTHLIKTRGQQVTLRCSPKSGHDTVSWYQQALGQGPQFIFQYYEEEERQRGNFPDRFSGHQFPNYSSELNVNALLLGDSALYLCASSRMVKGETGELFFGEGSRLTVL.

This chain joins TRBV28 and TRBJ2-7; the D is unclear. The germline V gene encodes CDR1 MDHEN and CDR2 SYDVKM. The CDR3 runs to 14 residues. Trimming took off 2 bases at V and 2 bases at J, with 10 bases between the two ends. Here the CDR3 reads CASSLRHSTYEQYF. The CDR3, as DNA: TGTGCCAGCAGTTTAAGACACTCGACCTACGAGCAGTACTTC.

V usage is TRBV2 and J usage is TRBJ2-2; 10 bases agree with TRBD1. There are 19 residues in the CDR3. Germline V gene sequence: CDR1 SNHLY, CDR2 FYNNEI. Trimming at V came to 5 bases and at J to 3 bases, leaving 15 bases not matched to a gene. CDR3 bases: TGTGCCAGCAGTTATTCCGGACAGGGGGGGATTAGGTACACCGGGGAGCTGTTTTTT. This gives the protein CASSYSGQGGIRYTGELFF. The variable domain in full, completed from reference TRBV2 and TRBJ2-2, reads EPEVTQTPSHQVTQMGQEVILRCVPISNHLYFYWYRQILGQKVEFLVSFYNNEISEKSEIFDDQFSVERPDGSNFTLKIRSTKLEDSAMYFCASSYSGQGGIRYTGELFFGEGSRLTVL.

The CDR3 DNA is TGTGCCAGCAGCTCCTTTTCCGGGGGCGACAATGAGCAGTTCTTC. It translates to CASSSFSGGDNEQFF. This chain joins TRBV7-2 and TRBJ2-1, with D perhaps being TRBD1 or TRBD2 (6 bases each). CDR1 SGHTA and CDR2 FQGNSA come from the germline V gene. The V end was cut by 4 bases, the J end by 5 bases, with 15 bases between. CDR3 length: 15 residues.